The 24 T cell receptor beta chains listed next were all sequenced from one sample in a study of memory CD8 T cells in hepatitis C reinfection. The assay was immunoSEQ multiplex PCR, and TCRdb's table has in-frame clones only and misses some. The repertoire has some 50,000 clones, roughly 89% of them found once; the top ten carry approximately 0.67%. The time point denotes: late/post reinfection, 12 to 24 weeks after detection. TCR sequencing was done directly ex vivo on sorted cells, without expansion in vitro. The specimen sequenced was naive CD8+ T cells sorted from blood. Receptors were obtained from a young man with hepatitis C virus infection.

The chain links TRBV19 to TRBJ2-1; TRBD2 matches at 7 bases. This CDR3 is 16 amino acids long. Trimming removed 1 base from V and 0 bases from J; junction bases left unmatched: 3. Germline V gene sequence: CDR1 LNHDA, CDR2 SQIVND (reference sequence). The CDR3 DNA follows: TGTGCCAGTAGTATAGTCGCGGGAGCCTCCTACAATGAGCAGTTCTTC. It yields the protein CASSIVAGASYNEQFF.

The V call is TRBV29-1, the J call TRBJ2-2, with 8 bases identical to TRBD1. The CDR3 totals 14 residues. Germline V gene sequence: CDR1 SQVTM, CDR2 ANQGSEA. V dropped 0 bases and J dropped 7; count of bases not matched to a gene: 4. CDR3 DNA sequence: TGCAGCGTTGAAGATGGACAGGGTGGCGGGGAGCTGTTTTTT. Its translation is CSVEDGQGGGELFF.

This clone appeared once. The V call is TRBV29-1, the J call TRBJ2-2, with D maybe TRBD1 (6 bases). CDR1 is SQVTM and CDR2 is ANQGSEA in the germline V gene. V shed 4 bases and J shed 0 bases, with 12 bases lying between them. The CDR3 runs to 15 residues. Here the CDR3 reads CSVGDRTANTGELFF. CDR3 DNA: TGCAGCGTTGGGGATCGGACAGCGAACACCGGGGAGCTGTTTTTT.

V and J are TRBV30 and TRBJ2-1; TRBD2 matches at 10 bases. The V gene end was trimmed by 0 bases and the J gene end by 6 bases; junction bases not matched to a gene: 8. This CDR3 is built from 16 residues. The germline gives CDR1 GTSNPN, CDR2 SVGIG (reference sequence). Written as DNA, the CDR3 is TGTGCCTGGAGTGTAGAGCCTAGCGGGGGCATCAATGAGCAGTTCTTC. Amino acid sequence: CAWSVEPSGGINEQFF.

The chain is built from TRBV7-2 and TRBJ1-1, with TRBD1 matching over 7 bases. The CDR3 is made up of 19 amino acids. V gave up 2 bases and J gave up 3 bases; unmatched junction bases: 18. Germline V gene data show CDR1 as SGHTA and CDR2 as FQGNSA. The CDR3 is CASSLRPGTAPIGDTEAFF. DNA for the CDR3: TGTGCCAGCAGCTTAAGACCCGGGACAGCACCCATAGGGGACACTGAAGCTTTCTTT.

A single count supports this clone. This chain joins TRBV6-1 and TRBJ2-7, with D possibly being TRBD2 (5 bases). From germline, CDR1 is MNHNS and CDR2 SASEGT. V shed 4 bases and J shed 5 bases, with 12 bases lying between them. This CDR3 has 13 amino acids. CDR3 region: CASSVPGEHEQYF. The CDR3 DNA is TGTGCCAGCAGTGTCCCCGGGGAGCACGAGCAGTACTTC.

The chain recombines TRBV13 with TRBJ2-1, with a possible D match to TRBD1 (6 bases). Trimming removed 3 bases from V and 10 bases from J, with 13 bases in between. This CDR3 is built from 13 residues. Germline V gives CDR1 PRHDT, CDR2 FYEKMQ (reference sequence). CDR3 protein: CASSFEGGREQFF. CDR3 in DNA: TGTGCCAGCAGCTTCGAAGGGGGTCGAGAGCAGTTCTTC.

This chain uses TRBV7-6 with TRBJ1-1; no clear D. CDR1 is SGHVS and CDR2 is FNYEAQ in the germline V gene. This CDR3 contains 14 residues. V shed 4 bases and J shed 0 bases, with 9 bases lying between them. The CDR3 DNA reads as TGTGCCAGCAGCTCAGGATCCATGAACACTGAAGCTTTCTTT. Translating gives CASSSGSMNTEAFF.

This clone occurred a few times. This chain links TRBV10-2 with TRBJ1-6; TRBD1 agrees at 7 bases. This CDR3 comprises 17 residues. V lost 10 bases to trimming and J lost 9 bases; unmatched junction nucleotides: 21. The V gene's germline CDR1 is WSHSY and CDR2 SAAADI. In nucleotides, the CDR3 is TGCGCCACTAATCGGGGACAGTACATCATGGAGGGTTCACCCCTCCACTTT. This translates into CATNRGQYIMEGSPLHF.

The rearrangement links TRBV5-1 to TRBJ2-2, with 14 bases fitting TRBD2. This CDR3 is 16 amino acids long. The junction had 5 bases not matched to a gene; V was cut back by 4 bases and J by 6 bases. Germline values: CDR1 SGHRS, CDR2 YFSETQ. The CDR3 spells CASSPRLAGGPGELFF. CDR3 in DNA: TGCGCCAGCAGCCCGCGACTAGCGGGGGGGCCCGGGGAGCTGTTTTTT.

The V call is TRBV28, the J call TRBJ2-7; TRBD2 matches at 8 bases. Germline values: CDR1 MDHEN, CDR2 SYDVKM. CDR3 length: 14 amino acids. V gave up 8 bases and J gave up 0 bases; unmatched junction bases: 6. The CDR3 bases are TGTGCCAGCGAGGAGCGGGAGACCTCCTACGAGCAGTACTTC. Translation gives CASEERETSYEQYF.

V gene TRBV6-1 combines with J gene TRBJ2-2; unclear D gene. Trimming stripped 3 bases from V and 0 bases from J, with 8 bases between. CDR3 length equals 15 residues. Germline CDR1 reads MNHNS; CDR2 reads SASEGT. CDR3 DNA sequence: TGTGCCAGCAGTGATCAGGTCTCGAACACCGGGGAGCTGTTTTTT. This gives the protein CASSDQVSNTGELFF.

The rearrangement uses TRBV30 and TRBJ2-3; D perhaps matches TRBD1 (6 bases). The V end lost 0 bases, the J end lost 5 bases, and 12 bases lay between the germline ends. The CDR3 runs 14 residues. The germline V gene has CDR1 GTSNPN and CDR2 SVGIG (reference sequence). CDR3: CAWSVRGWEDTQYF. CDR3 coding DNA: TGTGCCTGGAGTGTAAGGGGGTGGGAAGATACGCAGTATTTT.

This clone came up once. V is TRBV21-1 and J is TRBJ2-3; the tabulated D call, TRBD2, remains unverified against the DNA. TRBV21-1 is listed as a pseudogene. The CDR3 is 14 amino acids. In DNA form, the CDR3 reads TGTGCCAGCACGCCTGGGCGGGGGGTAGGTACGCAGTATTTT. Residues: CASTPGRGVGTQYF.

This chain links TRBV5-4 with TRBJ2-7; 8 nucleotides line up with TRBD2. The CDR3 sequence is 15 residues long. The germline gives CDR1 SGHNT, CDR2 YYREEE (reference sequence). Trimming cost V 4 bases and J 5 bases; bases outside gene matches: 11. CDR3 bases: TGTGCCAGCAGCCCCTCCGGAGCGGGGGTTGACGAGCAGTACGTC. Translated: CASSPSGAGVDEQYV.

This clone was observed a single time. The chain carries TRBV29-1 and TRBJ2-1, with 9 bases fitting TRBD1. This CDR3 has 13 residues. V trimming: 3 bases; J trimming: 3 bases; junction bases outside the gene matches: 0. Germline-derived CDR1 and CDR2 are SQVTM and ANQGSEA. CDR3 nucleotide sequence: TGCAGCGTTGAGACAGGGGGCTACAATGAGCAGTTCTTC. It is translated as CSVETGGYNEQFF.

The J gene is TRBJ2-7, the V gene TRBV29-1; D is possibly TRBD2 (5 bases). Per germline, CDR1 SQVTM and CDR2 ANQGSEA. Trimming cost V 6 bases and J 2 bases, with 14 bases left between them. The CDR3 has 13 residues. The CDR3: CSVTPSNAYEQYF. In nucleotides, the CDR3 is TGCAGCGTAACACCTAGCAATGCCTACGAGCAGTACTTC.

The chain employs TRBV19 and TRBJ2-1; D gene ambiguous. CDR1 and CDR2 (germline): LNHDA, SQIVND (reference sequence). Trimming removed 0 bases at V and 7 bases at J, with 7 bases between. This CDR3 is built from 13 residues. The CDR3 region has the DNA TGTGCCAGTAGTATAGATAGAGGTAATGAGCAGTTCTTC. Residues: CASSIDRGNEQFF.

The chain combines TRBV9 with TRBJ1-1, with D perhaps TRBD1 (6 bases). Germline V gene lookup returns CDR1 SGDLS and CDR2 YYNGEE. The CDR3 is made up of 15 amino acids. The V gene lost 3 bases and the J gene lost 0 bases, with 12 bases spanning the gap. The CDR3, as DNA: TGTGCCAGCAGCGCGGGACAATGGATGAACACTGAAGCTTTCTTT. This encodes CASSAGQWMNTEAFF.

This sequence joins TRBV5-5 and TRBJ1-2; D is unclear. From germline, CDR1 is SGHKS and CDR2 YYEKEE (reference sequence). There are 13 residues in the CDR3. The V end lost 5 bases, the J end lost 7 bases, and 15 bases lay between the germline ends. This chain's CDR3 is CASRLESGPGYTF. Written as DNA, the CDR3 is TGTGCCAGCAGACTCGAATCTGGGCCTGGCTACACCTTC.

The chain's CDR3 is CASRKTGGENTEAFF. CDR3 sequence (DNA): TGTGCCAGCAGAAAGACAGGGGGCGAGAACACTGAAGCTTTCTTT. The chain combines TRBV7-9 with TRBJ1-1, with 10 nucleotides matching TRBD1. The CDR3 is 15 amino acids. Looked up from germline, CDR1 is SEHNR and CDR2 is FQNEAQ (reference sequence). V was pared by 6 bases and J by 1 base, with 5 bases of the junction left unmatched.

The chain combines TRBV30 with TRBJ2-2, with D possibly matching TRBD2 (5 bases). This CDR3 contains 15 residues. Per the germline V gene, CDR1 is GTSNPN and CDR2 is SVGIG (reference sequence). V was pared by 4 bases and J by 0 bases, with 12 bases between. CDR3: CAWTAGVANTGELFF. CDR3 sequence (DNA): TGTGCCTGGACCGCCGGGGTTGCGAACACCGGGGAGCTGTTTTTT.

The V gene is TRBV19, the J gene TRBJ1-2; 9 bases map to TRBD1. The CDR3 is 16 amino acids. Germline CDR1 reads LNHDA; CDR2 reads SQIVND (reference sequence). Trimming took 3 bases from V and 3 from J; bases not matched to a gene: 8. This chain's CDR3 is CASSMRDRAWDYGYTF. Written as DNA, the CDR3 is TGTGCCAGTAGTATGAGGGACAGGGCTTGGGACTATGGCTACACCTTC.

The rearrangement links TRBV4-1 to TRBJ2-7; D not resolved. Germline CDR1 and CDR2: MGHRA and YSYEKL. The CDR3 is made up of 19 amino acids. V was cut by 1 base and J by 0 bases, with 22 bases left in between. The CDR3 DNA is TGCGCCAGCAGCCAAGGGCCGACGACTGCCACCCTTAGCTCCTACGAGCAGTACTTC. Amino acids: CASSQGPTTATLSSYEQYF.